These 15 T cell receptor beta chains originate from one sample sequenced in a study of blood T cell repertoires in COVID-19. Using immunoSEQ multiplex PCR, the repertoire was profiled, and TCRdb retains in-frame clones only, with some absent. The profile covers fewer than 250,000 clones, with around 83% appearing a single time and 5.5% to 7.5% taken by the ten largest. Sequenced material: PBMCs or T cells enriched from blood (not recorded which). Source of these receptors: a woman in her 40s who had recovered from COVID-19.

CDR3 DNA: TGTGCCAGCAGCTCACACCCACTAGCGGGAGGGGTAGATACGCAGTATTTT. Encoded protein: CASSSHPLAGGVDTQYF. The V gene is TRBV7-3, the J gene TRBJ2-3, with 13 bases lining up with TRBD2. The trim removed 4 bases at V and 5 bases at J, leaving 9 bases unmatched. The V gene's germline CDR1 is SGHTA and CDR2 FQGTGA. This CDR3 has 17 residues. Variable domain in full (rest from reference TRBV7-3 and TRBJ2-3): GAGVSQTPSNKVTEKGKYVELRCDPISGHTALYWYRQSLGQGPEFLIYFQGTGAADDSGLPNDRFFAVRPEGSVSTLKIQRTERGDSAVYLCASSSHPLAGGVDTQYFGPGTRLTVL.

The CDR3 protein is CATGPGTSGRAVYNEQFF. Written as DNA, the CDR3 is TGCGCCACCGGGCCCGGGACTAGCGGGAGGGCCGTCTACAATGAGCAGTTCTTC. The chain couples TRBV5-1 to TRBJ2-1; 16 bases match TRBD2. Germline V gene data show CDR1 as SGHRS and CDR2 as YFSETQ. V was clipped by 9 bases and J by 3 bases; unmatched bases: 12. The length of the CDR3 is 18 residues.

V usage is TRBV7-2 and J usage is TRBJ2-5; weak D call: TRBD1 (6 bases). The CDR3 contains 14 residues. CDR1 and CDR2 (germline): SGHTA, FQGNSA. Between the trimmed V and J ends, which lost 4 bases and 0 bases, there was a span of 9 bases. Here the CDR3 reads CASSSTGYQETQYF. CDR3 bases: TGTGCCAGCAGCTCCACAGGGTACCAAGAGACCCAGTACTTC. The entire variable domain, with the rest obtained from reference TRBV7-2 and TRBJ2-5, is as follows: GAGVSQSPSNKVTEKGKDVELRCDPISGHTALYWYRQSLGQGLEFLIYFQGNSAPDKSGLPSDRFSAERTGGSVSTLTIQRTQQEDSAVYLCASSSTGYQETQYFGPGTRLLVL.

The rearrangement links TRBV20-1 to TRBJ2-7; D perhaps matches TRBD1 (7 bases). This CDR3 contains 14 residues. The ends were cut back, 3 bases at V and 2 bases at J, with 14 bases in the middle. CDR1 and CDR2 (germline): DFQATT, SNEGSKA (reference sequence). Here the CDR3 reads CSASLAGQTYEQYV. CDR3 DNA sequence: TGCAGTGCTAGTTTGGCGGGACAGACCTACGAGCAGTACGTC.

The J gene is TRBJ2-7, the V gene TRBV7-6; no definite D call. V lost 4 bases and J 5 bases, leaving 12 bases between the germline ends. The germline CDR1 and CDR2 sequences are SGHVS and FNYEAQ. The CDR3 has 13 residues. The CDR3, as DNA: TGTGCCAGCAGCTCCTCGGTGGGCCACGAGCAGTACTTC. It is translated as CASSSSVGHEQYF.

V usage is TRBV5-5 and J usage is TRBJ2-5; D is ambiguous. The length of the CDR3 is 15 residues. Looked up from germline, CDR1 is SGHKS and CDR2 is YYEKEE (reference sequence). Deletions cut 5 bases from V and 5 bases from J, with 19 bases between. This CDR3 is CASSLNPGLGETQYF. CDR3 bases: TGTGCCAGCAGTTTGAACCCAGGCTTGGGCGAGACCCAGTACTTC.

This chain links TRBV5-1 with TRBJ2-5; 8 nucleotides line up with TRBD1. The CDR3 is made up of 14 amino acids. The germline V gene encodes CDR1 SGHRS and CDR2 YFSETQ. V was pared by 2 bases and J by 5 bases, with 5 bases of the junction left unmatched. This chain's CDR3 is CASSFTTGVETQYF. The CDR3 bases are TGCGCCAGCAGCTTTACGACAGGGGTGGAGACCCAGTACTTC.

This clone was found a few times. V is TRBV28 and J is TRBJ2-7, with D possibly matching TRBD2 (6 bases). V shed 5 bases and J shed 2 bases, with 19 bases lying between them. This CDR3 has 16 amino acids. CDR1 and CDR2 (germline): MDHEN, SYDVKM. The CDR3 DNA reads as TGTGCCAGCAGTCCAGGAGGGGCAGGACAAGCCTACGAGCAGTACGTC. Residues: CASSPGGAGQAYEQYV.

The chain recombines TRBV7-9 with TRBJ1-1; 11 nucleotides line up with TRBD1. This CDR3 comprises 16 residues. Germline lookup yields CDR1 SEHNR and CDR2 FQNEAQ (reference sequence). The V and J ends lost 4 bases and 4 bases, in that order; junction bases with no gene match: 8. The CDR3 reads CASSSLIGTGGTEAFF. CDR3 nucleotide sequence: TGTGCCAGCAGCTCCCTTATCGGGACAGGGGGCACTGAAGCTTTCTTT.

The V gene is TRBV28, the J gene TRBJ2-1, with D maybe TRBD2 (6 bases). The CDR3 sequence is 14 residues long. Trimming left V 3 bases short and J 3 bases short, with 9 bases between. CDR1 and CDR2 (germline): MDHEN, SYDVKM. The CDR3 nucleotides are TGTGCCAGCAGTTTTGCGGGAAACTACAATGAGCAGTTCTTC. Translating gives CASSFAGNYNEQFF.

V is TRBV9 and J is TRBJ2-5; D is possibly TRBD1 (6 bases). V dropped 3 bases and J dropped 2 bases, with 17 bases sitting between them. The CDR3 extends over 16 amino acids. CDR1 is SGDLS, CDR2 YYNGEE, per germline. CDR3 amino acids: CASSATGYSRQETQYF. The CDR3 DNA follows: TGTGCCAGCAGCGCCACAGGGTATAGTCGACAAGAGACCCAGTACTTC.

The chain links TRBV7-6 to TRBJ2-7, with D perhaps matching TRBD2 (6 bases). The CDR3 extends over 13 amino acids. CDR1 is SGHVS, CDR2 FNYEAQ, per germline. V lost 5 bases, J lost 6 bases, and 14 bases lay in between. The CDR3 nucleotides are TGTGCCAGCAGCGCTAATTTGGGGGGCGAGCAGTACTTC. It codes for CASSANLGGEQYF.

The rearrangement uses TRBV15 and TRBJ2-1, with 7 bases identical to TRBD1. This CDR3 contains 12 residues. V dropped 8 bases and J dropped 4; count of bases not matched to a gene: 2. In germline, CDR1 is LNHNV, CDR2 YYDKDF (reference sequence). CDR3 sequence reads: CATGTVYNEQFF. The DNA of the CDR3 is TGTGCCACCGGGACAGTATACAATGAGCAGTTCTTC. Together with reference TRBV15 and TRBJ2-1, the CDR3 gives the full variable domain: DAMVIQNPRYQVTQFGKPVTLSCSQTLNHNVMYWYQQKSSQAPKLLFHYYDKDFNNEADTPDNFQSRRPNTSFCFLDIRSPGLGDTAMYLCATGTVYNEQFFGPGTRLTVL.

The gene calls are TRBV28 and TRBJ2-1, with 7 bases aligning to TRBD2. CDR3 size: 16 residues. Germline CDR1 MDHEN, CDR2 SYDVKM. Trimming at V came to 2 bases and at J to 6 bases, leaving 10 bases not matched to a gene. In DNA, the CDR3 is TGTGCCAGCAGTTTAAGGGCGGGAGCTTTTTTCAATGAGCAGTTCTTC. This translates into CASSLRAGAFFNEQFF.

This chain connects TRBV7-3 to TRBJ2-4; perhaps TRBD1 as D (6 bases). The V end lost 6 bases, the J end lost 6 bases, and 18 bases lay between the germline ends. This CDR3 has 15 residues. Germline-derived CDR1 and CDR2 are SGHTA and FQGTGA. The CDR3 sequence: CASSTGPRGGNIQYF. CDR3 sequence (DNA): TGTGCCAGCAGTACCGGGCCCCGAGGGGGAAACATTCAGTACTTC. The complete variable domain, with remaining parts taken from reference TRBV7-3 and TRBJ2-4, reads GAGVSQTPSNKVTEKGKYVELRCDPISGHTALYWYRQSLGQGPEFLIYFQGTGAADDSGLPNDRFFAVRPEGSVSTLKIQRTERGDSAVYLCASSTGPRGGNIQYFGAGTRLSVL.